These 32 T cell receptor beta chains originate from one sample sequenced in a study of neoadjuvant anti-PD-1 for oral cavity cancer. Stated time point: after neoadjuvant nivolumab, at surgical resection. The protocol was immunoSEQ multiplex PCR, while the TCRdb copy is restricted to in-frame clones and leaves out a portion. The sample includes over 20,000 clones, around a quarter of them seen just once. The sequenced sample was tumor tissue, obtained after nivolumab (anti-PD-1) treatment. These receptors came from a person between 40 and 85 years old with oral cavity squamous cell carcinoma.

The chain joins TRBV19 to TRBJ2-7; 7 positions agree with TRBD1. The CDR3 covers 14 residues. The junction had 13 bases not matched to a gene; V was cut back by 3 bases and J by 11 bases. The germline V gene encodes CDR1 LNHDA and CDR2 SQIVND (reference sequence). The CDR3 protein is CASSMSGTVTSKYF. Here the CDR3 DNA reads TGTGCCAGTAGTATGTCCGGGACAGTAACTTCGAAGTACTTC.

This clone is medium-sized in the sample. The chain joins TRBV7-2 to TRBJ1-5; weak D call: TRBD1 (5 bases). V gave up 1 base and J gave up 7 bases, with 8 bases separating them. The CDR3 loop spans 13 amino acids. Per the germline V gene, CDR1 is SGHTA and CDR2 is FQGNSA. In DNA, the CDR3 is TGTGCCAGCAGCTTAGGGGGGAGCCAGCCCCAGCATTTT. Translation: CASSLGGSQPQHF.

The J gene is TRBJ2-2, the V gene TRBV5-1; a possible D gene is TRBD1 (5 bases). The V gene lost 0 bases and the J gene lost 7 bases, with 13 bases spanning the gap. The CDR3 loop spans 15 amino acids. Germline V gene data show CDR1 as SGHRS and CDR2 as YFSETQ. As DNA, the CDR3 is TGCGCCAGCAGCTTGGGTCCAGGGATAAGCGGGGAGCTGTTTTTT. It codes for CASSLGPGISGELFF.

This clone was seen more than once but under ten times. This chain joins TRBV7-3 and TRBJ1-1, with D unclear. The CDR3 sequence is 13 residues long. The V gene's germline CDR1 is SGHTA and CDR2 FQGTGA. V was pared by 2 bases and J by 1 base, with 5 bases between. In DNA, the CDR3 is TGTGCCAGCAGCTTATGGGGGAACACTGAAGCTTTCTTT. Protein: CASSLWGNTEAFF.

This clone was counted only a few times. The rearrangement joins TRBV18 to TRBJ2-1; 9 nucleotides agree with TRBD1. Germline loops: CDR1 KGHSH, CDR2 LQKENI. V shed 3 bases and J 5 bases; nucleotides not matched to a gene: 5. CDR3 size: 15 residues. DNA for the CDR3: TGTGCCAGCTCACCCGGGACAGGGACCCACAATGAGCAGTTCTTC. The encoded protein is CASSPGTGTHNEQFF.

The table lists this clone with a few counts. The rearrangement joins TRBV11-2 to TRBJ2-7; D is ambiguous. Germline V gives CDR1 SGHAT, CDR2 FQNNGV. The CDR3 is made up of 13 amino acids. Between the trimmed V and J ends, which lost 5 bases and 0 bases, there was a span of 8 bases. For the CDR3, the DNA is TGTGCCAGCAGCCCTATTAGCTCCTACGAGCAGTACTTC. Translation: CASSPISSYEQYF.

The chain combines TRBV4-1 with TRBJ1-2; TRBD1 is a possible D gene (6 bases). Between the trimmed V and J ends, which lost 2 bases and 8 bases, there was a span of 21 bases. Germline assignment: CDR1 MGHRA and CDR2 YSYEKL. The CDR3 consists of 16 residues. The CDR3 DNA is TGCGCCAGCAGCCAACCAGACAGGCGAATGGCGGGGGGCTACACCTTC. It codes for CASSQPDRRMAGGYTF.

This sequence joins TRBV18 and TRBJ2-1, with 9 bases fitting TRBD1. V was clipped by 3 bases and J by 5 bases; unmatched bases: 5. Looked up from germline, CDR1 is KGHSH and CDR2 is LQKENI. This CDR3 spans 15 amino acids. CDR3 region: CASSPLQGANNEQFF. Here the CDR3 DNA reads TGTGCCAGCTCACCGCTACAGGGGGCGAACAATGAGCAGTTCTTC.

This clone came up a few times. The chain carries TRBV5-1 and TRBJ1-2; 7 nucleotides agree with TRBD1. V shed 0 bases and J 4 bases; nucleotides not matched to a gene: 12. The germline CDR1 and CDR2 sequences are SGHRS and YFSETQ. This CDR3 is built from 17 residues. In DNA, the CDR3 is TGCGCCAGCAGCTTGGGGGCCGGGACAGCAAATACCTATGGCTACACCTTC. Protein: CASSLGAGTANTYGYTF.

Many counts were recorded for this clone. This chain links TRBV5-4 with TRBJ2-7; D perhaps matches TRBD1 (6 bases). Germline loops: CDR1 SGHNT, CDR2 YYREEE (reference sequence). The ends were cut back, 0 bases at V and 2 bases at J, with 9 bases in the middle. This CDR3 is 14 amino acids long. The CDR3 spells CASSLEPGAYEQYF. The CDR3, as DNA: TGTGCCAGCAGCTTGGAGCCAGGGGCCTACGAGCAGTACTTC.

The chain carries TRBV5-1 and TRBJ1-1; 10 nucleotides agree with TRBD1. Germline CDR1 SGHRS, CDR2 YFSETQ. The CDR3 has 15 amino acids. After removal of 0 bases from V and 7 bases from J, the junction contained 6 bases not matched to a gene. The CDR3 DNA is TGCGCCAGCAGCTTGGAGGGACAGGGGCCCGGTGAAGCTTTCTTT. This codes for CASSLEGQGPGEAFF.

The chain carries TRBV7-9 and TRBJ1-2, with D possibly TRBD1 on 6 matching bases. Germline values: CDR1 SEHNR, CDR2 FQNEAQ (reference sequence). CDR3 size: 15 residues. Deletions cut 8 bases from V and 7 bases from J, with 23 bases between. The DNA of the CDR3 is TGTGCCAGCTCCCCCAGGGGAGGTAGTTTGCGTGGCTACACCTTC. Residues: CASSPRGGSLRGYTF.

The V and J genes are TRBV7-3 and TRBJ1-6; TRBD1 aligns across 7 bases. Germline loops: CDR1 SGHTA, CDR2 FQGTGA. The J segment lost 6 bases and the V segment lost 4 bases, leaving 15 bases of the junction unmatched. The CDR3 totals 18 residues. The CDR3 DNA reads as TGTGCCAGCAGCTCGACCGGACAGGCGCCTTTCCTTAATTCACCCCTCCACTTT. It translates to CASSSTGQAPFLNSPLHF.

In this sample, this clone turned up a few times. The V gene is TRBV20-1, the J gene TRBJ1-2; D not resolved. The ends were cut back, 0 bases at V and 8 bases at J, with 7 bases in the middle. The CDR3 loop spans 11 amino acids. Germline V gene sequence: CDR1 DFQATT, CDR2 SNEGSKA (reference sequence). The CDR3 sequence is CSARDLPGYTF. The CDR3 DNA sequence: TGCAGTGCTAGAGATCTCCCGGGCTACACCTTC.

This clone is medium-sized (0.01 to 0.1%) in the sample. The chain carries TRBV27 and TRBJ1-5; D not resolved. The CDR3 extends over 13 amino acids. Trimming removed 6 bases from V and 7 bases from J, with 13 bases in between. CDR1 MNHEY and CDR2 SMNVEV come from the germline V gene (reference sequence). The CDR3: CASSKGGGQPQHF. The DNA for the CDR3 is TGTGCCAGCAGCAAAGGAGGCGGACAGCCCCAGCATTTT.

The chain has TRBV5-8 and TRBJ2-1, with unresolved D. Trimming took 1 base from V and 7 from J, leaving 9 bases between them. The V gene's germline CDR1 is SGHTS and CDR2 YDEGEE. The CDR3 is 13 amino acids. CDR3 coding DNA: TGTGCCAGCAGCTTGCCCCAGCAGAATGAGCAGTTCTTC. This translates into CASSLPQQNEQFF.

This clone was picked up a small number of times. The J gene is TRBJ1-2, the V gene TRBV5-1; possibly TRBD1 for D (6 bases). This CDR3 is built from 14 residues. V shed 1 base and J shed 8 bases, with 15 bases lying between them. CDR1 and CDR2 from the germline V gene are SGHRS and YFSETQ. The DNA for the CDR3 is TGCGCCAGCAGCTTGTCCTGGGGGCGCGGGGGCTACACCTTC. Encoded protein: CASSLSWGRGGYTF.

This clone was observed a few times. This sequence joins TRBV2 and TRBJ1-4; D uncertain. Germline V gene data show CDR1 as SNHLY and CDR2 as FYNNEI. V was trimmed by 4 bases and J by 6 bases, leaving 9 bases between them. The CDR3 is made up of 13 amino acids. CDR3 bases: TGTGCCAGCAGTGTCGGGCAGGATGAAAAACTGTTTTTT. Amino acid sequence: CASSVGQDEKLFF.

This clone was seen more than once but under ten times. The gene calls are TRBV19 and TRBJ1-1, with 7 bases that match TRBD1. The CDR3 spans 16 residues. Germline V gives CDR1 LNHDA, CDR2 SQIVND (reference sequence). Losses at the gene ends were 9 bases for V and 0 bases for J; bases not matched to a gene: 13. The CDR3 bases are TGTGCCAGCACCCCTCCCGGGACAGTCATGAACACTGAAGCTTTCTTT. Its protein is CASTPPGTVMNTEAFF.

The J gene is TRBJ1-5, the V gene TRBV15, with 7 bases that match TRBD1. This CDR3 is 15 amino acids long. Germline V gives CDR1 LNHNV, CDR2 YYDKDF (reference sequence). The V and J ends lost 6 bases and 7 bases, in that order; junction bases with no gene match: 12. DNA for the CDR3: TGTGCCACCAGAAAACAGGGGCCGGTCGGGCAGCCCCAGCATTTT. Translating gives CATRKQGPVGQPQHF.

The CDR3: CASSLDGGELFF. The DNA of the CDR3 is TGTGCCAGCAGCTTGGACGGGGGGGAGCTGTTTTTT. The rearrangement joins TRBV5-8 to TRBJ2-2; D unclear. V dropped 0 bases and J dropped 8 bases, with 5 bases sitting between them. The CDR3 runs 12 residues. The germline CDR1 and CDR2 sequences are SGHTS and YDEGEE.

This clone was picked up a small number of times. This rearrangement joins TRBV9 to TRBJ2-3; D is undetermined. CDR3 length: 13 residues. V was pared by 0 bases and J by 6 bases, with 8 bases between. Germline CDR1 and CDR2: SGDLS and YYNGEE. The CDR3 is CASSVVVGDTQYF. The CDR3 bases are TGTGCCAGCAGCGTAGTAGTGGGGGATACGCAGTATTTT.

This clone came up a few times. The rearrangement joins TRBV10-1 to TRBJ1-2; D ambiguous. Trimming cost V 8 bases and J 4 bases, with 8 bases left between them. Germline assignment: CDR1 WNHNN and CDR2 SYGVQD (reference sequence). CDR3 length: 11 residues. In DNA form, the CDR3 reads TGCGCCAGCGGTATGTGCTATGGCTACACCTTC. It yields the protein CASGMCYGYTF.

This clone is large (0.1 to 1%). Here the CDR3 reads CASSFSGTNSYNEQFF. CDR3 nucleotides: TGTGCCAGCAGTTTTAGCGGGACGAACTCCTACAATGAGCAGTTCTTC. V and J are TRBV27 and TRBJ2-1; 8 bases are a match to TRBD2. V was clipped by 3 bases and J by 0 bases; unmatched bases: 4. The CDR3 consists of 16 residues. Germline loops: CDR1 MNHEY, CDR2 SMNVEV (reference sequence).

The J gene is TRBJ1-6, the V gene TRBV30, with 8 nucleotides matching TRBD1. There are 14 residues in the CDR3. The J segment lost 8 bases and the V segment lost 2 bases, leaving 5 bases of the junction unmatched. Germline assignment: CDR1 GTSNPN and CDR2 SVGIG (reference sequence). CDR3 DNA: TGTGCCTGGAGTTTCGGACAGGGTTATTCACCCCTCCACTTT. This sequence encodes CAWSFGQGYSPLHF.

This clone appeared many times. This chain joins TRBV15 and TRBJ1-2; D is unresolved. Germline V lookup: CDR1 LNHNV, CDR2 YYDKDF (reference sequence). The CDR3 consists of 15 residues. The V end was cut by 0 bases, the J end by 1 base, with 9 bases between. This CDR3 reads CATSRDRLSNYGYTF. CDR3 in DNA: TGTGCCACCAGCAGAGATAGGTTGAGTAACTATGGCTACACCTTC.

The sample holds a few counts of this clone. The chain employs TRBV7-9 and TRBJ2-1; 9 nucleotides agree with TRBD2. The CDR3 extends over 11 amino acids. Germline values: CDR1 SEHNR, CDR2 FQNEAQ (reference sequence). Losses at the gene ends were 6 bases for V and 9 bases for J; bases not matched to a gene: 0. The CDR3 sequence is CASRTSGEQFF. Here the CDR3 DNA reads TGTGCCAGCAGGACTAGCGGTGAGCAGTTCTTC.

The chain carries TRBV6-1 and TRBJ2-5; 11 bases fit TRBD2. The CDR3 has 15 amino acids. Germline V gives CDR1 MNHNS, CDR2 SASEGT. Trimming at V came to 3 bases and at J to 4 bases, leaving 4 bases not matched to a gene. This chain's CDR3 is CASSDLAGGVETQYF. The CDR3 region has the DNA TGTGCCAGCAGTGACCTAGCGGGGGGAGTAGAGACCCAGTACTTC.

This chain connects TRBV2 to TRBJ1-2, with no clear D. Germline V gene lookup returns CDR1 SNHLY and CDR2 FYNNEI. Trimming stripped 3 bases from V and 7 bases from J, with 9 bases between. The CDR3 has 12 residues. CDR3 amino acids: CASSDLGFGYTF. DNA for the CDR3: TGTGCCAGCAGTGACCTTGGGTTTGGCTACACCTTC.

This clone has just a few counts. This chain connects TRBV5-1 to TRBJ2-7; 9 bases are shared with TRBD1. This CDR3 region has 15 residues. V trimming: 1 base; J trimming: 6 bases; junction bases outside the gene matches: 8. CDR1 SGHRS and CDR2 YFSETQ come from the germline V gene. In nucleotides, the CDR3 is TGCGCCAGCAGCTTGCGGGGGGACAGGGCTTCCGAGCAGTACTTC. Its protein product is CASSLRGDRASEQYF.

The V and J genes are TRBV4-2 and TRBJ2-3; D is unresolved. V was pared by 4 bases and J by 2 bases, with 13 bases between. Germline CDR1 is LGHNA and CDR2 is YNFKEQ. CDR3 length equals 15 residues. The CDR3 is CASSREDVYTDTQYF. CDR3 DNA sequence: TGTGCCAGCAGCCGCGAGGACGTATACACAGATACGCAGTATTTT.

The V gene is TRBV5-6, the J gene TRBJ2-5; TRBD2 agrees at 9 bases. CDR1 and CDR2 (germline): SGHDT, YYEEEE. This CDR3 comprises 15 residues. V was pared by 1 base and J by 3 bases, with 4 bases of the junction left unmatched. CDR3 amino acids: CASSLSGTSKETQYF. The CDR3 nucleotides are TGTGCCAGCAGCTTGAGCGGGACTAGCAAAGAGACCCAGTACTTC.